The 29 T cell receptor beta chains reported below all come from one sample, sequenced in a study of T cell changes during pregnancy in multiple sclerosis. Libraries were prepared by immunoSEQ multiplex PCR; TCRdb keeps only in-frame clonotypes and omits some of them. The sample has tens of thousands of clones, roughly 96% seen once. The input for sequencing was CD8+ T cells from peripheral blood mononuclear cells, taken after pregnancy. These receptors originate from a female donor with multiple sclerosis, enrolled in a pregnancy study.

Here the CDR3 DNA reads TGTGCCAGCAGCTCCCCTAGCGGGAGACTCTACGAGCAGTACTTC. This encodes CASSSPSGRLYEQYF. V usage is TRBV7-2 and J usage is TRBJ2-7, with 10 bases fitting TRBD2. The V segment lost 4 bases and the J segment 3 bases; nucleotides outside the gene matches: 6. CDR3 size: 15 residues. The germline V gene has CDR1 SGHTA and CDR2 FQGNSA.

This chain uses TRBV15 with TRBJ2-1, with 11 nucleotides matching TRBD1. CDR3 size: 14 residues. With V trimmed by 4 bases and J by 5 bases, 1 base remained unmatched. Germline CDR1 and CDR2: LNHNV and YYDKDF (reference sequence). The CDR3 sequence is CATSTGQGDNEQFF. The CDR3 DNA sequence: TGTGCCACCAGCACGGGACAGGGGGACAATGAGCAGTTCTTC.

The rearrangement links TRBV4-1 to TRBJ2-7; TRBD1 agrees at 9 bases. In germline, CDR1 is MGHRA, CDR2 YSYEKL. V shed 0 bases and J 3 bases; nucleotides not matched to a gene: 6. The CDR3 has 16 amino acids. CDR3: CASSQDVGQGYYEQYF. Here the CDR3 DNA reads TGCGCCAGCAGCCAAGACGTGGGACAGGGATACTACGAGCAGTACTTC.

The chain carries TRBV30 and TRBJ1-1; D remains unclear. Germline CDR1 GTSNPN, CDR2 SVGIG (reference sequence). Trimming cost V 0 bases and J 6 bases, with 8 bases left between them. CDR3 length equals 12 residues. CDR3 amino acids: CAWSVITPEAFF. The CDR3 DNA sequence: TGTGCCTGGAGTGTCATTACTCCTGAAGCTTTCTTT.

V is TRBV5-4 and J is TRBJ2-7; TRBD1 aligns across 11 bases. The germline gives CDR1 SGHNT, CDR2 YYREEE (reference sequence). The CDR3 has 15 amino acids. Unmatched junction bases numbered 5, after V lost 4 bases and J lost 2 bases. The CDR3 nucleotides are TGTGCCAGCAGCCAGGGACAGGGGGGGGCCTACGAGCAGTACTTC. Its protein product is CASSQGQGGAYEQYF. The entire variable domain, with the rest obtained from reference TRBV5-4 and TRBJ2-7, is as follows: ETGVTQSPTHLIKTRGQQVTLRCSSQSGHNTVSWYQQALGQGPQFIFQYYREEENGRGNFPPRFSGLQFPNYSSELNVNALELDDSALYLCASSQGQGGAYEQYFGPGTRLTVT.

The CDR3 is CASSYVGGFYEQYF. The CDR3 DNA follows: TGTGCCAGCAGTTACGTGGGGGGTTTCTACGAGCAGTACTTC. This chain links TRBV6-5 with TRBJ2-7; a weak D match, TRBD2 (6 bases). Germline V gene lookup returns CDR1 MNHEY and CDR2 SVGAGI. This CDR3 region has 14 residues. The V end lost 2 bases, the J end lost 3 bases, and 11 bases lay between the germline ends.

As for this clone: One junction end disagrees with the germline gene, perhaps due to a read error. CDR3 nucleotides: TGTGCCACCGGCAGGACAGACAATGAAAAACTGTTTTTT. This gives the protein CATGRTDNEKLFF. The chain combines TRBV15 with TRBJ1-4; the D gene is possibly TRBD1 (6 bases). The CDR3 extends over 13 amino acids. Germline CDR1 reads LNHNV; CDR2 reads YYDKDF (reference sequence).

This rearrangement joins TRBV7-9 to TRBJ1-1, with D possibly TRBD1 on 6 matching bases. V gave up 4 bases and J gave up 1 base, with 7 bases separating them. Germline V CDR1 and CDR2: SEHNR, FQNEAQ (reference sequence). The CDR3 covers 13 residues. The CDR3 sequence: CASSSTGNTEAFF. DNA for the CDR3: TGTGCCAGCAGCTCGACAGGGAACACTGAAGCTTTCTTT.

The chain employs TRBV18 and TRBJ2-5; perhaps TRBD2 as D (5 bases). This CDR3 has 19 amino acids. Germline V CDR1 and CDR2: KGHSH, LQKENI. The ends were cut back, 3 bases at V and 1 base at J, with 24 bases in the middle. DNA of the CDR3: TGTGCCAGCTCACCCGGATGGGCGGAGGAGTCGTCGATCCAAGAGACCCAGTACTTC. It specifies CASSPGWAEESSIQETQYF. Using reference TRBV18 and TRBJ2-5 for the parts outside the CDR3, the full variable domain is NAGVMQNPRHLVRRRGQEARLRCSPMKGHSHVYWYRQLPEEGLKFMVYLQKENIIDESGMPKERFSAEFPKEGPSILRIQQVVRGDSAAYFCASSPGWAEESSIQETQYFGPGTRLLVL.

The rearrangement uses TRBV15 and TRBJ1-4; 9 bases are shared with TRBD1. The CDR3 spans 21 residues. CDR1 and CDR2 from the germline V gene are LNHNV and YYDKDF (reference sequence). Trimming cost V 0 bases and J 3 bases; bases outside gene matches: 17. In DNA, the CDR3 is TGTGCCACCAGCAGAGATGAGAGGGGACAGGGCCTTTTATTTTCTAATGAAAAACTGTTTTTT. It yields the protein CATSRDERGQGLLFSNEKLFF.

The chain couples TRBV28 to TRBJ2-3; TRBD1 agrees at 9 bases. V dropped 6 bases and J dropped 3; count of bases not matched to a gene: 10. This CDR3 has 16 amino acids. The V gene's germline CDR1 is MDHEN and CDR2 SYDVKM. The DNA of the CDR3 is TGTGCCAGCAGGTCGTTTGGGACAGGGTTGACAGATACGCAGTATTTT. This codes for CASRSFGTGLTDTQYF. Variable domain in full (rest from reference TRBV28 and TRBJ2-3): DVKVTQSSRYLVKRTGEKVFLECVQDMDHENMFWYRQDPGLGLRLIYFSYDVKMKEKGDIPEGYSVSREKKERFSLILESASTNQTSMYLCASRSFGTGLTDTQYFGPGTRLTVL.

V gene TRBV11-2 combines with J gene TRBJ2-5; 7 nucleotides agree with TRBD2. The trim removed 3 bases at V and 4 bases at J, leaving 17 bases unmatched. Per the germline V gene, CDR1 is SGHAT and CDR2 is FQNNGV. The CDR3 contains 18 residues. In DNA form, the CDR3 reads TGTGCCAGCAGCTTTCCTCATGCCACGGGAGGAGGTGTAGAGACCCAGTACTTC. Protein: CASSFPHATGGGVETQYF.

This clone was picked up one time. The chain is built from TRBV7-9 and TRBJ2-5; 9 bases line up with TRBD1. CDR3 length: 14 residues. The V gene end was trimmed by 5 bases and the J gene end by 4 bases; junction bases not matched to a gene: 5. CDR1 and CDR2 (germline): SEHNR, FQNEAQ (reference sequence). In DNA, the CDR3 is TGTGCCAGCAGCGTAAGACAGGGGGGAGAGACCCAGTACTTC. This gives the protein CASSVRQGGETQYF.

The V call is TRBV4-1, the J call TRBJ2-2; the D is unclear. Germline loops: CDR1 MGHRA, CDR2 YSYEKL. The CDR3 is 17 residues long. The V end was cut by 4 bases, the J end by 1 base, with 16 bases between. As DNA, the CDR3 is TGCGCCAGCAGCCTCACCCCGCCAGGTGGGAACACCGGGGAGCTGTTTTTT. It yields the protein CASSLTPPGGNTGELFF.

The sample holds one count of this clone. The chain couples TRBV7-6 to TRBJ2-2; D not certain. The CDR3 is 13 amino acids. V dropped 5 bases and J dropped 4 bases, with 8 bases sitting between them. In germline, CDR1 is SGHVS, CDR2 FNYEAQ. This CDR3 is CASSLLLTGELFF. In DNA form, the CDR3 reads TGTGCCAGCAGCCTACTACTCACCGGGGAGCTGTTTTTT.

V is TRBV2 and J is TRBJ2-7, with 9 positions matching TRBD2. The J segment lost 3 bases and the V segment lost 1 base, leaving 4 bases of the junction unmatched. This CDR3 region has 15 residues. Looked up from germline, CDR1 is SNHLY and CDR2 is FYNNEI. CDR3 region: CASSEEAGGLYEQYF. The CDR3 nucleotides read TGTGCCAGCAGTGAAGAAGCGGGAGGCCTCTACGAGCAGTACTTC.

CDR3 loop: CASSTGGTYEQYF. CDR3 coding DNA: TGTGCCAGTAGCACAGGGGGCACCTACGAGCAGTACTTC. The chain couples TRBV19 to TRBJ2-7, with TRBD1 matching 9 bases. The V gene's germline CDR1 is LNHDA and CDR2 SQIVND (reference sequence). The V and J ends lost 6 bases and 2 bases, in that order; junction bases with no gene match: 2. The CDR3 has 13 residues.

The chain is built from TRBV6-1 and TRBJ2-1; 7 positions agree with TRBD2. The ends lost 0 bases at V and 4 bases at J; junction bases unmatched: 3. Germline CDR1 is MNHNS and CDR2 is SASEGT. CDR3 size: 15 residues. CDR3 DNA sequence: TGTGCCAGCAGTGAAGCGAGCGGGGTTTACAATGAGCAGTTCTTC. Translated: CASSEASGVYNEQFF.

This chain links TRBV27 with TRBJ1-2; 7 bases are a match to TRBD1. There are 15 residues in the CDR3. V dropped 2 bases and J dropped 8; count of bases not matched to a gene: 11. Germline V lookup: CDR1 MNHEY, CDR2 SMNVEV (reference sequence). The CDR3 reads CASSLMPAGGGGYTF. The CDR3 nucleotides read TGTGCCAGCAGTTTAATGCCAGCAGGGGGAGGCGGCTACACCTTC.

The V call is TRBV4-2, the J call TRBJ2-1, with D perhaps TRBD2 (5 bases). The length of the CDR3 is 12 residues. Trimming cost V 1 base and J 12 bases, with 10 bases left between them. CDR1 LGHNA and CDR2 YNFKEQ come from the germline V gene. The CDR3 DNA sequence: TGTGCCAGCAGCCAAGGCGGACTCGGGCAGTTCTTC. This gives the protein CASSQGGLGQFF.

V usage is TRBV7-2 and J usage is TRBJ2-3, with D unclear. CDR1 SGHTA and CDR2 FQGNSA come from the germline V gene. CDR3 length equals 13 residues. V was shortened by 5 bases and J by 5 bases, with 11 bases between the two germline ends. CDR3 DNA: TGTGCCAGCAGCCCGGAGACGAGAGATACGCAGTATTTT. It translates to CASSPETRDTQYF.

V usage is TRBV7-6 and J usage is TRBJ2-5; TRBD2 aligns across 10 bases. V was clipped by 1 base and J by 2 bases; unmatched bases: 7. Germline V gene sequence: CDR1 SGHVS, CDR2 FNYEAQ. The CDR3 is 17 amino acids. CDR3 sequence: CASSLGGLAELQETQYF. The CDR3, as DNA: TGTGCCAGCAGCTTAGGAGGACTAGCGGAGTTGCAAGAGACCCAGTACTTC.

This chain joins TRBV7-9 and TRBJ2-7; 7 bases align to TRBD2. With V trimmed by 5 bases and J by 5 bases, 12 bases remained unmatched. From germline, CDR1 is SEHNR and CDR2 FQNEAQ (reference sequence). CDR3 length: 15 residues. The CDR3 DNA reads as TGTGCCAGCAGCCCCCTGGGAGGGCAAGTGGACGAGCAGTACTTC. It specifies CASSPLGGQVDEQYF.

Remarks on this clone: Sequence at one end of the junction differs from germline and may be a read error. The chain recombines TRBV29-1 with TRBJ2-1, with TRBD1 identical over 8 bases. This CDR3 is 13 amino acids long. The germline V gene encodes CDR1 SQVTM and CDR2 ANQGSEA. The CDR3 spells CSLRDRPYNGQFF. The CDR3 nucleotides are TGCAGCCTCCGGGACAGGCCCTACAATGGGCAGTTCTTC.

The rearrangement uses TRBV27 and TRBJ2-3; tentative D call: TRBD2 (6 bases). The V end lost 2 bases, the J end lost 6 bases, and 12 bases lay between the germline ends. This CDR3 region has 14 residues. Germline CDR1 and CDR2: MNHEY and SMNVEV (reference sequence). The CDR3 is CASSLGGRRDTQYF. Here the CDR3 DNA reads TGTGCCAGCAGTTTAGGAGGGAGAAGGGATACGCAGTATTTT.

This rearrangement joins TRBV27 to TRBJ2-7, with 10 bases aligning to TRBD1. V trimming: 0 bases; J trimming: 4 bases; junction bases outside the gene matches: 3. This CDR3 is built from 15 residues. The germline V gene has CDR1 MNHEY and CDR2 SMNVEV (reference sequence). The CDR3 region has the DNA TGTGCCAGCAGTTTATCGACAGGGGGCCGTTACGAGCAGTACTTC. It codes for CASSLSTGGRYEQYF.

The J gene is TRBJ1-4, the V gene TRBV4-1; 7 nucleotides agree with TRBD1. The CDR3 has 17 amino acids. The V segment lost 4 bases and the J segment 8 bases; nucleotides outside the gene matches: 16. Germline CDR1 is MGHRA and CDR2 is YSYEKL. Here the CDR3 reads CASSPQATGTAREKLFF. The CDR3, as DNA: TGCGCCAGCAGCCCGCAGGCTACCGGGACAGCCAGAGAAAAACTGTTTTTT.

The V and J genes are TRBV7-2 and TRBJ1-1; 7 bases agree with TRBD1. With 1 base clipped from V and 8 bases from J, the junction kept 7 bases outside the gene matches. This CDR3 comprises 14 residues. In germline, CDR1 is SGHTA, CDR2 FQGNSA. For the CDR3, the DNA is TGTGCCAGCAGCTTAGGAGGGGGCCACCTGGAAGCTTTCTTT. Translated, it gives CASSLGGGHLEAFF. Using reference TRBV7-2 and TRBJ1-1 for the parts outside the CDR3, the full variable domain is GAGVSQSPSNKVTEKGKDVELRCDPISGHTALYWYRQSLGQGLEFLIYFQGNSAPDKSGLPSDRFSAERTGGSVSTLTIQRTQQEDSAVYLCASSLGGGHLEAFFGQGTRLTVV.

The chain employs TRBV28 and TRBJ2-7; a possible D gene is TRBD1 (5 bases). The CDR3 has 17 amino acids. Germline CDR1 MDHEN, CDR2 SYDVKM. The V end was cut by 3 bases, the J end by 1 base, with 19 bases between. DNA of the CDR3: TGTGCCAGCAGTTTCGAGATGGGCAGGGCAGAATCCTACGAGCAGTACTTC. It is translated as CASSFEMGRAESYEQYF.